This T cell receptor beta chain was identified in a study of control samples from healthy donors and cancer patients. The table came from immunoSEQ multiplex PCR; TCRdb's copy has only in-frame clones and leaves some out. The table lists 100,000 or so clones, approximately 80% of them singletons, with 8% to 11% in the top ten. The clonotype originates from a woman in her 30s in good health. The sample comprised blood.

The CDR3 DNA reads as TGTGCCAGTAGTATCTTTGCAGATACGCAGTATTTT. Amino acid sequence: CASSIFADTQYF. The chain carries TRBV19 and TRBJ2-3, with D hard to call. This CDR3 is built from 12 residues. Trimming removed 3 bases from V and 4 bases from J, with 5 bases in between. The germline V gene has CDR1 LNHDA and CDR2 SQIVND (reference sequence).